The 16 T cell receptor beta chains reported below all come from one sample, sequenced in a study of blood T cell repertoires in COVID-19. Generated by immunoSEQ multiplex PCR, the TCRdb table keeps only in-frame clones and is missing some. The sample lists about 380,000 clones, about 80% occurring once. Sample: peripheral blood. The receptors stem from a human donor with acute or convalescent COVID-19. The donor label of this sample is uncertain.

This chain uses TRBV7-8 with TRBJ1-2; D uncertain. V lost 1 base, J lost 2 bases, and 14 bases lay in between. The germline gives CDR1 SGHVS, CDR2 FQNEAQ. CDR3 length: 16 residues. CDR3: CASSLGLSTGNYGYTF. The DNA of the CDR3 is TGTGCCAGCAGCTTAGGTCTGTCGACGGGGAACTATGGCTACACCTTC.

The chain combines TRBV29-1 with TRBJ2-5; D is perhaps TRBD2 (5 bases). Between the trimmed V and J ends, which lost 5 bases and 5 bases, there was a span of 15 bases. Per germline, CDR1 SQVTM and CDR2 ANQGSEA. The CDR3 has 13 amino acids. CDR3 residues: CSVSPGGSETQYF. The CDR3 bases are TGCAGCGTTTCCCCAGGAGGCAGCGAGACCCAGTACTTC.

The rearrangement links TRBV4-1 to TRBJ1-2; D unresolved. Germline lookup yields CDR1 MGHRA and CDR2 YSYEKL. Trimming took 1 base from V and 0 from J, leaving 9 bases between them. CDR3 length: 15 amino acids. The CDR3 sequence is CASSQGQSANYGYTF. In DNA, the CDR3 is TGCGCCAGCAGCCAAGGGCAGTCTGCTAACTATGGCTACACCTTC.

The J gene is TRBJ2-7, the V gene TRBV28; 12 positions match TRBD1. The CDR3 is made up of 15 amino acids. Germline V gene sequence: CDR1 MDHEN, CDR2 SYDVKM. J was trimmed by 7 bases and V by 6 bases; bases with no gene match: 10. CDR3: CASSSSGTGGREQYF. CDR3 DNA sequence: TGTGCCAGCAGCTCCTCCGGGACAGGGGGCAGGGAGCAGTACTTC.

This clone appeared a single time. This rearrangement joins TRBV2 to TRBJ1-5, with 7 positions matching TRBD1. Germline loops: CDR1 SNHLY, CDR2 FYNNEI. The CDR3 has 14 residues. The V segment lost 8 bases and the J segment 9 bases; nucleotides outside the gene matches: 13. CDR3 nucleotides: TGTGCCAGCTCTAGAACAGGGGTCCAAGGGCCCCAGCATTTT. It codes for CASSRTGVQGPQHF.

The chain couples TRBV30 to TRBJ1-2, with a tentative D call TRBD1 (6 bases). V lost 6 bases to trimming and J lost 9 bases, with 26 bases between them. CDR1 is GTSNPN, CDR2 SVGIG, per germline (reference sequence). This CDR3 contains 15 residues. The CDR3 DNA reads TGTGCCTGCCATGGGGGCTCTGGAATCTTCGATAGCTACACCTTC. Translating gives CACHGGSGIFDSYTF.

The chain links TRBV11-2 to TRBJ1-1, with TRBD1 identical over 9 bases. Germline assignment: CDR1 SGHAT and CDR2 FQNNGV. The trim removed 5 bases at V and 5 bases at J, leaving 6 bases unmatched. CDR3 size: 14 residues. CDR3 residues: CASSPRDRVTEAFF. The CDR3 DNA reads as TGTGCCAGCAGCCCCCGGGACAGGGTTACTGAAGCTTTCTTT.

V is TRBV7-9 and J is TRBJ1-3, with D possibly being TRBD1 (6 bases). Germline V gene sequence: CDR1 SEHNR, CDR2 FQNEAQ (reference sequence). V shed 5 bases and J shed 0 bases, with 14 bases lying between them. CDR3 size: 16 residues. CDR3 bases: TGTGCCAGCAGCCTTGGACAGCAAAACTCTGGAAACACCATATATTTT. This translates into CASSLGQQNSGNTIYF.

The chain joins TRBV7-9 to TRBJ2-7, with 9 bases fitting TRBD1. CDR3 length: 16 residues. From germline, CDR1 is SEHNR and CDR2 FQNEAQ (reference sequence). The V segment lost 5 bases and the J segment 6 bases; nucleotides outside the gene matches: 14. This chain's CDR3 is CASSPRTGTGISEQYF. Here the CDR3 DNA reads TGTGCCAGCAGCCCGCGGACCGGGACAGGGATCTCCGAGCAGTACTTC. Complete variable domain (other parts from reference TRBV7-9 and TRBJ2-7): DTGVSQNPRHKITKRGQNVTFRCDPISEHNRLYWYRQTLGQGPEFLTYFQNEAQLEKSRLLSDRFSAERPKGSFSTLEIQRTEQGDSAMYLCASSPRTGTGISEQYFGPGTRLTVT.

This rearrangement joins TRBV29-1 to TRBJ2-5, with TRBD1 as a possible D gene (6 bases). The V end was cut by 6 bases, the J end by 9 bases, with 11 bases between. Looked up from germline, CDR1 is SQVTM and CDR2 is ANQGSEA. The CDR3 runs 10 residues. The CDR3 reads CSVERGSQYF. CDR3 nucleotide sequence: TGCAGCGTAGAAAGGGGGTCCCAGTACTTC.

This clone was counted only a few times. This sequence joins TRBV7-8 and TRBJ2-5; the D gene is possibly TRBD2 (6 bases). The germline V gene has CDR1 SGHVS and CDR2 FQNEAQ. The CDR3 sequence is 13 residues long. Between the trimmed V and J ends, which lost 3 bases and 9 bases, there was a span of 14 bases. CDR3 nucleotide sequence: TGTGCCAGCAGCTTGAGCGGGTCGGGGCCCCAGTACTTC. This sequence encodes CASSLSGSGPQYF.

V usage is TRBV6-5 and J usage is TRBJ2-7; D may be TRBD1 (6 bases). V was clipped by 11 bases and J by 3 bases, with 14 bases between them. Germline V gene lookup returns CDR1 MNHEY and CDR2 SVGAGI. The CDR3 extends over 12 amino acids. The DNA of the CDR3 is TGTGCCGGGAGCCGGGACAACTACGAGCAGTACTTC. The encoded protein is CAGSRDNYEQYF.

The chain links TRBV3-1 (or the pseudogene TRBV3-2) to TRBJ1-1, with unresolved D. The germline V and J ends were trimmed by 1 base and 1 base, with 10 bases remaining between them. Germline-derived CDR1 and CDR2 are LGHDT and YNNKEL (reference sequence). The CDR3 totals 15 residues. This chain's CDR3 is CASSQVYTANTEAFF. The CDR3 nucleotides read TGTGCCAGCAGCCAAGTTTACACAGCGAACACTGAAGCTTTCTTT.

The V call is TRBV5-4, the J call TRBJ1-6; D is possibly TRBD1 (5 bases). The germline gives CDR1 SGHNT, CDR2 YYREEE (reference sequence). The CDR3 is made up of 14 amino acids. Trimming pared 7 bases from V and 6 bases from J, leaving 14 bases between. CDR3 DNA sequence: TGTGCCAGCGGGGGGGGAGGTCGTAATTCACCCCTCCACTTT. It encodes CASGGGGRNSPLHF.

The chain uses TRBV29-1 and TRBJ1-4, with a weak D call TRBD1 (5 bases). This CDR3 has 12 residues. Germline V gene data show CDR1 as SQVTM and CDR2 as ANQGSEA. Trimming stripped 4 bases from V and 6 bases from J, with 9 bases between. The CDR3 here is CSVGSGYEKLFF. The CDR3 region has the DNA TGCAGCGTTGGATCAGGGTATGAAAAACTGTTTTTT.

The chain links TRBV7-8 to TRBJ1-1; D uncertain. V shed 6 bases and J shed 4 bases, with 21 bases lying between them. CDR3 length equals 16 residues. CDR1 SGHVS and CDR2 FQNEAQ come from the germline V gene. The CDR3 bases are TGTGCCAGCAGTCCCCCTCTAAGGGAGGGCGGCACTGAAGCTTTCTTT. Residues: CASSPPLREGGTEAFF.